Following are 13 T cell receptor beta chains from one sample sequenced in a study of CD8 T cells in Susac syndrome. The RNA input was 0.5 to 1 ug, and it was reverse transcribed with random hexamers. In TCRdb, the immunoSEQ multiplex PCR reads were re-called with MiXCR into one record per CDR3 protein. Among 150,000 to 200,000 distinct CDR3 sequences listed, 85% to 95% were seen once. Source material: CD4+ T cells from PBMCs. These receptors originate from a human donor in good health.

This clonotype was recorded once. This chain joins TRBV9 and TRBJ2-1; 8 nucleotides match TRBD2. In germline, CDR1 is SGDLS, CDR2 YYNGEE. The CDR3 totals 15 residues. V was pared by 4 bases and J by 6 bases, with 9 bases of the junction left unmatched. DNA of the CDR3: TGTGCCAGCAGCCCTCGAGCGGGAGAAGCCAATGAGCAGTTCTTC. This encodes CASSPRAGEANEQFF.

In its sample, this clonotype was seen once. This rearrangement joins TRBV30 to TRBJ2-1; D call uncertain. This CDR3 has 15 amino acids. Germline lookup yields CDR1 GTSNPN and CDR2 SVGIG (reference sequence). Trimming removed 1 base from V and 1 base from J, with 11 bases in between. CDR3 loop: CAWSDGRASYNEQFF. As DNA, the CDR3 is TGTGCCTGGAGTGACGGGCGCGCATCCTACAATGAGCAGTTCTTC.

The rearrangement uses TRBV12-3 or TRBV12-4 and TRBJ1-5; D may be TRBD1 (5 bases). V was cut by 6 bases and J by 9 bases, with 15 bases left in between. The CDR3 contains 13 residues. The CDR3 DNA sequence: TGTGCCAGCAGACTCGGGACTCCCGGGCCCCAGCATTTT. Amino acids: CASRLGTPGPQHF.

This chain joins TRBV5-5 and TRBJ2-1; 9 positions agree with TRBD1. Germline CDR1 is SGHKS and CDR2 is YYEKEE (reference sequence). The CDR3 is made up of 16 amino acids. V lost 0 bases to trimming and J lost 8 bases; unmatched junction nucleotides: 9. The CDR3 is CASSLGGQGARYEQFF. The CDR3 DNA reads TGTGCCAGCAGCTTGGGGGGACAGGGTGCGAGGTATGAGCAGTTCTTC. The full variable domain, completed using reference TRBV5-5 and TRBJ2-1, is DAGVTQSPTHLIKTRGQQVTLRCSPISGHKSVSWYQQVLGQGPQFIFQYYEKEERGRGNFPDRFSARQFPNYSSELNVNALLLGDSALYLCASSLGGQGARYEQFFGPGTRLTVL.

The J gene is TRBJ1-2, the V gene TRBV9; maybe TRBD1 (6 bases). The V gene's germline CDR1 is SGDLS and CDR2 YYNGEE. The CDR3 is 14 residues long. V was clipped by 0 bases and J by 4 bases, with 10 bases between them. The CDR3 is CASSVEEGGYGYTF. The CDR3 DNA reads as TGTGCCAGCAGCGTAGAGGAAGGGGGCTATGGCTACACCTTC.

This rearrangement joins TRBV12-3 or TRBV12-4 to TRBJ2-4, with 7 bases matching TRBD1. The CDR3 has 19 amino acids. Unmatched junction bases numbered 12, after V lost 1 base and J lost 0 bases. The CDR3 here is CASSLDDRAVILAKNIQYF. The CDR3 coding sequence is TGTGCCAGCAGTTTAGATGACAGGGCTGTAATTCTAGCCAAAAACATTCAGTACTTC.

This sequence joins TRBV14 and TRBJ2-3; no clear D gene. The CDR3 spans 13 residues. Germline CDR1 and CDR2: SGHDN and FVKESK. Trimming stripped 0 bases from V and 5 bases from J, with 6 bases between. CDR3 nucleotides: TGTGCCAGCAGCCAAGATATGGGAGATACGCAGTATTTT. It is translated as CASSQDMGDTQYF.

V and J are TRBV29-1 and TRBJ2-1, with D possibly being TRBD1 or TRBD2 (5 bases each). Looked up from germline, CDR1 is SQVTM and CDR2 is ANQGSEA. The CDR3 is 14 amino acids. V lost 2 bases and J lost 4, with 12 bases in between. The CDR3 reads CSVESGRTYNEQFF. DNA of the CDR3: TGCAGCGTTGAATCGGGAAGGACATACAATGAGCAGTTCTTC.

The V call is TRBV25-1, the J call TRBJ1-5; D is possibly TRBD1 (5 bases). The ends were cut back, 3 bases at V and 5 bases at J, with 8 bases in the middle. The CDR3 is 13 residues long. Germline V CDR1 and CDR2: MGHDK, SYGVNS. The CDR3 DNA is TGTGCCAGCAGTGATGGGGGTCATCAGCCCCAGCATTTT. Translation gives CASSDGGHQPQHF.

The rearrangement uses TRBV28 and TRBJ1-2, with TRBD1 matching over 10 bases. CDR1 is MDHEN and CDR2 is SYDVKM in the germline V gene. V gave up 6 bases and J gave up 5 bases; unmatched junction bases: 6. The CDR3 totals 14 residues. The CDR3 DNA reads TGTGCCAGCAGAACCGGGACAGGGGCTTATGGCTACACCTTC. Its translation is CASRTGTGAYGYTF.

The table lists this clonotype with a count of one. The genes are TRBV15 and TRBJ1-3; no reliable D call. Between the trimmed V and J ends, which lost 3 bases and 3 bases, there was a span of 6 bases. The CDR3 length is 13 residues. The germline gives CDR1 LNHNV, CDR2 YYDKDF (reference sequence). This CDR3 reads CATSSTRGNTIYF. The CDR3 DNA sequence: TGTGCCACCAGCAGCACCCGTGGAAACACCATATATTTT.

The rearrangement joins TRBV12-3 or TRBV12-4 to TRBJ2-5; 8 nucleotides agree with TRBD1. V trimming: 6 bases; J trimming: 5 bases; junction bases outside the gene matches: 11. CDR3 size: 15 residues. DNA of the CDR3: TGTGCCAGCAGCCTACCGGAGACAGGGGTGGAGACCCAGTACTTC. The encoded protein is CASSLPETGVETQYF.

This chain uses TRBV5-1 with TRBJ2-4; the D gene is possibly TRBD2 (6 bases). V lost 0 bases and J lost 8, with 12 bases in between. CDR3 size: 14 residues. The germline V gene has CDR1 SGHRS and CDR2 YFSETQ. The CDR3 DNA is TGCGCCAGCAGCTTGGGGTCGCGGGGCGACATTCAGTACTTC. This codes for CASSLGSRGDIQYF.